These 21 T cell receptor beta chains were all obtained from the same sample, sequenced in a study of shared clonotypes between healthy human individuals. Here immunoSEQ multiplex PCR was the method, and the copy in TCRdb shows in-frame clones only, minus some. The data show 1,400,000 or so clones, approximately 98.5% seen once. The specimen was naive CD4+ T cells sorted from blood. Subset of the sample: CD45RA+ positively selected. The receptors shown here come from a man aged 25 to 45 in good health.

This chain uses TRBV7-9 with TRBJ2-1; 7 bases line up with TRBD2. The V gene end was trimmed by 5 bases and the J gene end by 6 bases; junction bases not matched to a gene: 16. The CDR3 is made up of 17 amino acids. Germline CDR1 reads SEHNR; CDR2 reads FQNEAQ (reference sequence). The CDR3 is CASSPKIGLAAVNEQFF. CDR3 in DNA: TGTGCCAGCAGCCCAAAAATTGGGCTAGCGGCCGTCAATGAGCAGTTCTTC. Filled out from reference TRBV7-9 and TRBJ2-1, the complete variable domain reads DTGVSQNPRHKITKRGQNVTFRCDPISEHNRLYWYRQTLGQGPEFLTYFQNEAQLEKSRLLSDRFSAERPKGSFSTLEIQRTEQGDSAMYLCASSPKIGLAAVNEQFFGPGTRLTVL.

The chain is built from TRBV14 and TRBJ2-1; D unresolved. Trimming cost V 4 bases and J 6 bases, with 19 bases left between them. Germline-derived CDR1 and CDR2 are SGHDN and FVKESK. The CDR3 is made up of 16 amino acids. CDR3 residues: CASSRSMEISGNEQFF. CDR3 sequence (DNA): TGTGCCAGCAGCCGGTCGATGGAAATATCCGGCAATGAGCAGTTCTTC.

In the case of this clone: Other DNA sequences of this sample code for an identical CDR3. This chain links TRBV11-2 with TRBJ2-7; D could derive from TRBD1 or TRBD2 (5 bases each). Trimming pared 0 bases from V and 3 bases from J, leaving 12 bases between. The CDR3 consists of 15 residues. The germline gives CDR1 SGHAT, CDR2 FQNNGV. The CDR3 sequence: CASSLDPGRSYEQYF. The DNA for the CDR3 is TGTGCCAGCAGCTTAGACCCGGGACGGAGCTACGAGCAGTACTTC.

V usage is TRBV6-1 and J usage is TRBJ2-3; D is unclear. CDR3 size: 14 residues. Germline V gene lookup returns CDR1 MNHNS and CDR2 SASEGT. V lost 6 bases, J lost 2 bases, and 12 bases lay in between. The CDR3 coding sequence is TGTGCCAGCAGGGCTCGCGGTGTCACAGATACGCAGTATTTT. Its translation: CASRARGVTDTQYF.

With regard to this clone: The same CDR3 also results from other DNA sequences found in this sample. This sequence joins TRBV7-2 and TRBJ2-7, with TRBD1 matching over 8 bases. The CDR3 runs to 15 residues. After removal of 1 base from V and 0 bases from J, the junction contained 2 bases not matched to a gene. The germline V gene has CDR1 SGHTA and CDR2 FQGNSA. For the CDR3, the DNA is TGTGCCAGCAGCTTAGGGACAGGGTACTCCTACGAGCAGTACTTC. It yields the protein CASSLGTGYSYEQYF. Based on the CDR3 plus reference TRBV7-2 and TRBJ2-7, the full variable domain is GAGVSQSPSNKVTEKGKDVELRCDPISGHTALYWYRQSLGQGLEFLIYFQGNSAPDKSGLPSDRFSAERTGGSVSTLTIQRTQQEDSAVYLCASSLGTGYSYEQYFGPGTRLTVT.

V gene TRBV5-4 combines with J gene TRBJ1-1; D unresolved. The CDR3 totals 13 residues. Trimming removed 5 bases from V and 1 base from J, with 9 bases in between. Germline CDR1 SGHNT, CDR2 YYREEE (reference sequence). This CDR3 reads CASSESWNTEAFF. The CDR3 region has the DNA TGTGCCAGCAGTGAATCCTGGAACACTGAAGCTTTCTTT.

This rearrangement joins TRBV9 to TRBJ2-5; perhaps TRBD2 as D (6 bases). Trimming left V 3 bases short and J 2 bases short, with 14 bases between. CDR1 is SGDLS, CDR2 YYNGEE, per germline. The CDR3 runs 15 residues. The CDR3 DNA sequence: TGTGCCAGCAGCGCCCGTGGGGGGTCACAAGAGACCCAGTACTTC. It encodes CASSARGGSQETQYF.

On this clone itself: Other DNA sequences in this specimen translate into the identical CDR3. This chain's CDR3 is CASSLGRGSTDTQYF. The CDR3 DNA reads as TGCGCCAGCAGCTTAGGGCGGGGTAGCACAGATACGCAGTATTTT. The rearrangement uses TRBV5-1 and TRBJ2-3, with a tentative D call TRBD2 (6 bases). Trimming removed 2 bases from V and 0 bases from J, with 10 bases in between. The CDR3 extends over 15 amino acids. The V gene's germline CDR1 is SGHRS and CDR2 YFSETQ.

Turning to this clone: Compared with germline, one end of the junction differs, possibly owing to a read error. The rearrangement links TRBV15 to TRBJ2-3; 10 nucleotides agree with TRBD1. The CDR3 is made up of 17 amino acids. The germline V gene has CDR1 LNHNV and CDR2 YYDKDF (reference sequence). This CDR3 is CATSRGLGGTGVRGGDF. The CDR3 DNA reads as TGTGCCACCAGCAGAGGTCTCGGCGGGACAGGGGTCCGGGGCGGGGATTTT.

The V and J genes are TRBV6-5 and TRBJ2-6; the D is unclear. Trimming took 3 bases from V and 0 from J, leaving 6 bases between them. CDR1 is MNHEY, CDR2 SVGAGI, per germline. The CDR3 sequence is 15 residues long. The CDR3 sequence: CASSYSNSGANVLTF. CDR3 nucleotide sequence: TGTGCCAGCAGTTATTCAAACTCTGGGGCCAACGTCCTGACTTTC.

The chain links TRBV9 to TRBJ2-2; D not resolved. The V end lost 0 bases, the J end lost 7 bases, and 7 bases lay between the germline ends. The CDR3 totals 13 residues. Per germline, CDR1 SGDLS and CDR2 YYNGEE. In nucleotides, the CDR3 is TGTGCCAGCAGCGTAGTGCCTAACGGGGAGCTGTTTTTT. As protein: CASSVVPNGELFF.

This chain links TRBV5-4 with TRBJ2-7, with D possibly called TRBD1 or TRBD2 (6 bases each). CDR1 and CDR2 (germline): SGHNT, YYREEE (reference sequence). V dropped 4 bases and J dropped 3 bases, with 11 bases sitting between them. The CDR3 has 13 residues. The CDR3 region is CASSLEGGYEQYF. The CDR3 DNA sequence: TGTGCCAGCAGCCTCGAGGGGGGCTACGAGCAGTACTTC.

The V and J genes are TRBV5-1 and TRBJ2-3, with 11 bases fitting TRBD1. The CDR3 sequence is 15 residues long. V was clipped by 6 bases and J by 3 bases; unmatched bases: 6. In germline, CDR1 is SGHRS, CDR2 YFSETQ. The CDR3 loop reads CASTRTGGPTDTQYF. Written as DNA, the CDR3 is TGCGCCAGCACTAGGACAGGGGGCCCTACAGATACGCAGTATTTT.

In regard to this clone: Other DNA sequences in this specimen translate into the identical CDR3. The chain links TRBV5-1 to TRBJ2-1; 13 nucleotides match TRBD2. The CDR3 covers 16 residues. V shed 3 bases, J shed 3 bases, and the junction held 3 bases outside the gene matches. The germline gives CDR1 SGHRS, CDR2 YFSETQ. The DNA of the CDR3 is TGCGCCAGCAGCTCGGGACTAGCGGGGATCTACAATGAGCAGTTCTTC. Residues: CASSSGLAGIYNEQFF. The whole variable domain, filled in from reference TRBV5-1 and TRBJ2-1, reads KAGVTQTPRYLIKTRGQQVTLSCSPISGHRSVSWYQQTPGQGLQFLFEYFSETQRNKGNFPGRFSGRQFSNSRSEMNVSTLELGDSALYLCASSSGLAGIYNEQFFGPGTRLTVL.

The chain employs TRBV2 and TRBJ1-2; TRBD1 matches 7 bases. Trimming removed 3 bases from V and 3 bases from J; junction bases left unmatched: 4. CDR3 size: 14 residues. Germline assignment: CDR1 SNHLY and CDR2 FYNNEI. In DNA, the CDR3 is TGTGCCAGCAGTGATGGGGACAGCTACTATGGCTACACCTTC. The encoded protein is CASSDGDSYYGYTF.

This clone was detected once. The V call is TRBV9, the J call TRBJ2-1; maybe TRBD2 (6 bases). Germline assignment: CDR1 SGDLS and CDR2 YYNGEE. The CDR3 has 14 residues. V gave up 6 bases and J gave up 5 bases, with 15 bases separating them. CDR3 DNA sequence: TGTGCCAGCACCCCAACGGGAGAAAACAATGAGCAGTTCTTC. It codes for CASTPTGENNEQFF.

The V gene is TRBV5-4, the J gene TRBJ2-5; 12 bases line up with TRBD1. The J segment lost 5 bases and the V segment lost 0 bases, leaving 5 bases of the junction unmatched. There are 16 residues in the CDR3. In germline, CDR1 is SGHNT, CDR2 YYREEE (reference sequence). The CDR3 sequence is CASSLAKGQGAETQYF. The CDR3 coding sequence is TGTGCCAGCAGCTTGGCGAAGGGACAGGGGGCTGAGACCCAGTACTTC.

About this clone itself: The sample contains more than one DNA sequence encoding this CDR3. The V and J genes are TRBV28 and TRBJ1-5; D perhaps matches TRBD1 (6 bases). The CDR3 sequence is 12 residues long. Germline CDR1 and CDR2: MDHEN and SYDVKM. V lost 3 bases and J 6 bases, leaving 6 bases between the germline ends. This CDR3 is CASSFRGQPQHF. The CDR3 region has the DNA TGTGCCAGCAGTTTCAGGGGTCAGCCCCAGCATTTT.

The gene calls are TRBV5-1 and TRBJ2-1; TRBD1 aligns across 10 bases. The CDR3 loop spans 14 amino acids. Per the germline V gene, CDR1 is SGHRS and CDR2 is YFSETQ. Losses at the gene ends were 7 bases for V and 6 bases for J; bases not matched to a gene: 7. The CDR3 loop is CASDRTGGFNEQFF. CDR3 nucleotide sequence: TGCGCCAGCGATCGGACAGGGGGATTCAATGAGCAGTTCTTC.

The chain links TRBV4-1 to TRBJ1-1; TRBD1 matches at 8 bases. After removal of 8 bases from V and 6 bases from J, the junction contained 14 bases not matched to a gene. Germline V gene lookup returns CDR1 MGHRA and CDR2 YSYEKL. There are 15 residues in the CDR3. Here the CDR3 DNA reads TGCGCCAGCGGAAGTGGCGGCAGGGGGCGTTCTGAAGCTTTCTTT. Translation gives CASGSGGRGRSEAFF.

V is TRBV5-4 and J is TRBJ1-2, with TRBD1 matching 9 bases. CDR1 SGHNT and CDR2 YYREEE come from the germline V gene (reference sequence). This CDR3 contains 15 residues. The V segment lost 0 bases and the J segment 5 bases; nucleotides outside the gene matches: 5. For the CDR3, the DNA is TGTGCCAGCAGCTTGGCGGGGACAGGGTCATATGGCTACACCTTC. Encoded protein: CASSLAGTGSYGYTF.